These T cell receptor beta chains were read from a single sample in a study of cytomegalovirus exposure and HLA in healthy donors. Measured with immunoSEQ multiplex PCR; TCRdb has only the in-frame clones, and not every one. The sample yields approximately 130,000 clones, roughly 84% seen once. The specimen was PBMCs. The source is a woman between 25 and 40 years old in good health and CMV-seronegative. The CDR3 runs from the conserved cysteine through the conserved F or W. The D gene is left open where the match is weak. Not every row has a clone size; where given, it reads once, few, many or a size class.

. TRBJ2-7 TRBV20-1 . TGCAGTGCCTCCAGGGTCTACGAGCAGTACTTC CSASRVYEQYF
. TRBJ2-7 TRBV18 . TGTGCCAGCTCACCCCAGACAGCCTACGAGCAGTACTTC CASSPQTAYEQYF
TRBD1 TRBJ1-5 TRBV7-2 . TGTGCCAGCAGCCCGGGACAGAGTAGCAATCAGCCCCAGCATTTT CASSPGQSSNQPQHF
TRBD1 TRBJ1-2 TRBV28 . TGTGCCAGCAGCTACAGGGGGCAGTCTGGCTACACCTTC CASSYRGQSGYTF
TRBD2 TRBJ2-3 TRBV7-2 . TGTGCCAGCAGTTCCATCGGACTAGCGGGGGTTACAGATACGCAGTATTTT CASSSIGLAGVTDTQYF
. TRBJ1-5 TRBV6-6 . TGTGCCACCCAGGTGGAGGATGGTCAGCCCCAGCATTTT CATQVEDGQPQHF
. TRBJ2-3 TRBV5-1 . TGCGCCAGCAACAGGGCTGGCTGGAGCGATACGCAGTATTTT CASNRAGWSDTQYF
. TRBJ1-1 TRBV19 . TGTGCCAGTAGTATCCAGGGTAAAGGTAGCACTGAAGCTTTCTTT CASSIQGKGSTEAFF
. TRBJ2-2 TRBV6-5 . TGTGCCAGCAGACCGGACCGGGGCACCGGGGAGCTGTTTTTT CASRPDRGTGELFF
. TRBJ1-2 TRBV2 . TGTGCCAGCAGTGAGACATTTACCTATGGCTACACCTTC CASSETFTYGYTF
. TRBJ2-2 TRBV7-9 many TGTGCCAGCGGGCCCCCGGAAAGCGGGCCAAAGAACACCGGGGAGCTGTTTTTT CASGPPESGPKNTGELFF
. TRBJ2-7 TRBV30 . TGTGCCGCTAGGCCGGGTGAGAGCGAGCAGTACTTC CAARPGESEQYF
TRBD2 TRBJ2-1 TRBV9 once TGTGCCAGCAGCAAACTAGCGGGGGGATTCTACAATGAGCAGTTCTTC CASSKLAGGFYNEQFF
. TRBJ1-4 TRBV6-1 . TGTGCCAGCAGTGAAAGAGGGGGAAATGAAAAACTGTTTTTT CASSERGGNEKLFF
TRBD1 TRBJ1-6 TRBV7-9 . TGTGCCAGCAGCCCTCCCGGGACAGGGAGTTCACCCCTCCACTTT CASSPPGTGSSPLHF
TRBD1 TRBJ2-7 TRBV11-2 . TGTGCCAGCAGCACGGACAGGAGTGGTTACGAGCAGTACTTC CASSTDRSGYEQYF
TRBD1 TRBJ1-2 TRBV7-9 . TGTGCCAGCAGCTCTGCAGGGGGCTCCCTTGGCTACACCTTC CASSSAGGSLGYTF